The 32 T cell receptor beta chains presented below share a single source sample, sequenced in a study of cytomegalovirus exposure and HLA in healthy donors. Only in-frame clones appear in the TCRdb table, and some are missing; sequencing was by immunoSEQ multiplex PCR. The sample consists of about 120,000 clones, around 90% of them appearing once. The sample taken for sequencing was PBMCs. The receptor source for this set is a woman aged 18-29 years in good health and CMV-seronegative.

This clone was counted once. The chain links TRBV27 to TRBJ2-5; 12 nucleotides align to TRBD2. CDR1 and CDR2 from the germline V gene are MNHEY and SMNVEV (reference sequence). This CDR3 has 16 residues. The ends lost 1 base at V and 6 bases at J; junction bases unmatched: 6. CDR3 DNA sequence: TGTGCCAGCAGTTTATTAACTAGCGGGAGGAGGCAGACCCAGTACTTC. This translates into CASSLLTSGRRQTQYF.

The chain couples TRBV7-2 to TRBJ2-2; D possibly corresponds to TRBD2 (6 bases). This CDR3 region has 19 residues. CDR1 and CDR2 from the germline V gene are SGHTA and FQGNSA. The V end was cut by 2 bases, the J end by 7 bases, with 26 bases between. DNA of the CDR3: TGTGCCAGCAGCTTACCTTTTTGGGAGGTTCAGCGAAAGGTCGGGGAGCTGTTTTTT. Its translation: CASSLPFWEVQRKVGELFF.

A few counts support this clone. V usage is TRBV30 and J usage is TRBJ2-7, with a possible D match to TRBD2 (6 bases). The CDR3 contains 14 residues. Trimming took off 1 base at V and 0 bases at J, with 10 bases between the two ends. Germline V lookup: CDR1 GTSNPN, CDR2 SVGIG (reference sequence). The CDR3: CAWSGGVSSYEQYF. The DNA of the CDR3 is TGTGCCTGGAGTGGGGGGGTGAGCTCCTACGAGCAGTACTTC. Full variable domain (remainder filled in from reference TRBV30 and TRBJ2-7): SQTIHQWPATLVQPVGSPLSLECTVEGTSNPNLYWYRQAAGRGLQLLFYSVGIGQISSEVPQNLSASRPQDRQFILSSKKLLLSDSGFYLCAWSGGVSSYEQYFGPGTRLTVT.

The CDR3 region has the DNA TGTGCCAGCAGTGATTCCTCCCTGGCTGAGCAGTTCTTC. This sequence encodes CASSDSSLAEQFF. J is TRBJ2-1 and V is TRBV25-1; the D is unclear. This CDR3 contains 13 residues. The germline V gene encodes CDR1 MGHDK and CDR2 SYGVNS. Trimming removed 3 bases from V and 9 bases from J, with 12 bases in between.

This rearrangement joins TRBV7-8 to TRBJ2-7; possible D gene TRBD2, 7 bases. Trimming shortened V by 2 bases and J by 0 bases, and 17 bases separated the two germline ends. The germline CDR1 and CDR2 sequences are SGHVS and FQNEAQ. This CDR3 is 17 amino acids long. As DNA, the CDR3 is TGTGCCAGCAGCTTATGGGGGGGGCAGTCCGTCTCCTACGAGCAGTACTTC. Encoded protein: CASSLWGGQSVSYEQYF.

The chain joins TRBV4-1 to TRBJ2-7; D might be TRBD2 (5 bases). CDR3 length: 16 amino acids. Trimming stripped 8 bases from V and 4 bases from J, with 24 bases between. Germline CDR1 and CDR2: MGHRA and YSYEKL. This CDR3 is CASSLGLGSRGYEQYF. The CDR3 DNA reads TGCGCCAGCTCCTTGGGTCTCGGCTCGAGAGGGTACGAGCAGTACTTC.

The CDR3 DNA is TGTGCCAGCAGTTCCAGGTGGGACAGGGGGCATAGTGACAATCAGCCCCAGCATTTT. Amino acids: CASSSRWDRGHSDNQPQHF. This chain uses TRBV28 with TRBJ1-5; 12 bases line up with TRBD1. CDR1 is MDHEN and CDR2 is SYDVKM in the germline V gene. The CDR3 consists of 19 residues. V lost 4 bases to trimming and J lost 3 bases; unmatched junction nucleotides: 13.

The chain combines TRBV6-5 with TRBJ1-4; D remains unclear. The ends were cut back, 0 bases at V and 5 bases at J, with 7 bases in the middle. The CDR3 consists of 14 residues. Germline assignment: CDR1 MNHEY and CDR2 SVGAGI. CDR3 sequence: CASSYSGRNEKLFF. In nucleotides, the CDR3 is TGTGCCAGCAGTTACTCGGGGAGGAATGAAAAACTGTTTTTT.

The rearrangement links TRBV6-5 to TRBJ1-5; possible D gene TRBD1, 5 bases. The CDR3 totals 16 residues. Between the trimmed V and J ends, which lost 2 bases and 4 bases, there was a span of 15 bases. CDR1 MNHEY and CDR2 SVGAGI come from the germline V gene. CDR3 residues: CASSYRRAGINQPQHF. The CDR3 DNA sequence: TGTGCCAGCAGTTACCGCCGCGCAGGGATAAATCAGCCCCAGCATTTT.

The chain has TRBV28 and TRBJ1-3; D is perhaps TRBD1 (6 bases). V lost 6 bases to trimming and J lost 3 bases, with 9 bases between them. From germline, CDR1 is MDHEN and CDR2 SYDVKM. There are 13 residues in the CDR3. CDR3 region: CASRAQGGNTIYF. The CDR3 bases are TGTGCCAGCAGGGCACAGGGTGGAAACACCATATATTTT.

The chain carries TRBV15 and TRBJ1-2, with D maybe TRBD1 (6 bases). Germline V gives CDR1 LNHNV, CDR2 YYDKDF (reference sequence). CDR3 length equals 14 residues. Between the trimmed V and J ends, which lost 0 bases and 11 bases, there was a span of 16 bases. As DNA, the CDR3 is TGTGCCACCAGCAGAGACCCGGGACACCTCTTTTACACCTTC. Its protein product is CATSRDPGHLFYTF. Variable domain in full (rest from reference TRBV15 and TRBJ1-2): DAMVIQNPRYQVTQFGKPVTLSCSQTLNHNVMYWYQQKSSQAPKLLFHYYDKDFNNEADTPDNFQSRRPNTSFCFLDIRSPGLGDTAMYLCATSRDPGHLFYTFGSGTRLTVV.

This chain links TRBV25-1 with TRBJ2-7, with TRBD1 matching over 7 bases. The junction had 6 bases not matched to a gene; V was cut back by 6 bases and J by 1 base. Germline loops: CDR1 MGHDK, CDR2 SYGVNS. The CDR3 is 14 amino acids. As DNA, the CDR3 is TGTGCCAGCAGCTTGACAGGGTTGTCCTACGAGCAGTACTTC. Encoded protein: CASSLTGLSYEQYF.

The chain joins TRBV19 to TRBJ2-1; possibly TRBD2 for D (6 bases). The CDR3 runs to 16 residues. Between the trimmed V and J ends, which lost 6 bases and 0 bases, there was a span of 15 bases. From germline, CDR1 is LNHDA and CDR2 SQIVND (reference sequence). CDR3 nucleotide sequence: TGTGCCAGTAGGACTTGGGACTCCGGCTCCTACAATGAGCAGTTCTTC. As protein: CASRTWDSGSYNEQFF.

The chain uses TRBV28 and TRBJ1-1, with D hard to call. V lost 5 bases and J lost 7, with 23 bases in between. This CDR3 region has 16 residues. CDR1 is MDHEN and CDR2 is SYDVKM in the germline V gene. The chain's CDR3 is CASSAPAGSRGYEAFF. The CDR3 nucleotides read TGTGCCAGCAGTGCCCCAGCCGGGTCCCGTGGTTATGAAGCTTTCTTT.

This clone was counted a few times. The chain links TRBV4-2 to TRBJ2-2; no reliable D call. V dropped 0 bases and J dropped 5 bases, with 7 bases sitting between them. CDR3 length: 14 amino acids. CDR1 and CDR2 (germline): LGHNA, YNFKEQ. The CDR3 DNA reads TGTGCCAGCAGCCAAGAGCTAAGTACCGGGGAGCTGTTTTTT. Translated: CASSQELSTGELFF.

This clone was observed a handful of times. The genes are TRBV11-2 and TRBJ2-7; maybe TRBD1 (6 bases). The length of the CDR3 is 14 residues. Deletions cut 8 bases from V and 3 bases from J, with 17 bases between. CDR1 and CDR2 from the germline V gene are SGHAT and FQNNGV. Here the CDR3 DNA reads TGTGCCAGCGGACCTCAGGGGACCTACTACGAGCAGTACTTC. Residues: CASGPQGTYYEQYF. Complete variable domain (other parts from reference TRBV11-2 and TRBJ2-7): EAGVAQSPRYKIIEKRQSVAFWCNPISGHATLYWYQQILGQGPKLLIQFQNNGVVDDSQLPKDRFSAERLKGVDSTLKIQPAKLEDSAVYLCASGPQGTYYEQYFGPGTRLTVT.

The rearrangement joins TRBV28 to TRBJ1-2, with D perhaps matching TRBD1 (5 bases). Germline loops: CDR1 MDHEN, CDR2 SYDVKM. V was clipped by 2 bases and J by 0 bases, with 13 bases between them. The CDR3 is 16 residues long. The CDR3, as DNA: TGTGCCAGCAGTTTACGTGGGGACTATACTAACTATGGCTACACCTTC. Encoded protein: CASSLRGDYTNYGYTF.

This chain uses TRBV6-4 with TRBJ2-3; possible D gene TRBD2, 5 bases. V gave up 2 bases and J gave up 0 bases, with 9 bases separating them. This CDR3 is built from 15 residues. Germline V lookup: CDR1 MRHNA, CDR2 SNTAGT. CDR3 sequence reads: CASSDGSGSTDTQYF. The CDR3 DNA is TGTGCCAGCAGTGACGGCAGCGGTAGCACAGATACGCAGTATTTT.

The J gene is TRBJ2-1, the V gene TRBV15; TRBD1 might be the D (6 bases). Trimming took 1 base from V and 6 from J, leaving 19 bases between them. Germline V gene sequence: CDR1 LNHNV, CDR2 YYDKDF (reference sequence). The CDR3 is 17 residues long. CDR3 nucleotide sequence: TGTGCCACCAGCAGAGCCTCCGGTCGAAAAGGGGGCAATGAGCAGTTCTTC. This encodes CATSRASGRKGGNEQFF. The full variable domain, completed using reference TRBV15 and TRBJ2-1, is DAMVIQNPRYQVTQFGKPVTLSCSQTLNHNVMYWYQQKSSQAPKLLFHYYDKDFNNEADTPDNFQSRRPNTSFCFLDIRSPGLGDTAMYLCATSRASGRKGGNEQFFGPGTRLTVL.

This clone was counted a few times. This chain connects TRBV21-1 to TRBJ2-7; TRBD2 is the table's D call, not checked against the DNA. TRBV21-1 is a known pseudogene. The CDR3 contains 15 residues. The CDR3 spells CASSPRGRANYEQYF. CDR3 coding DNA: TGTGCCAGCAGCCCCCGGGGAAGGGCTAACTACGAGCAGTACTTC.

This clone appeared a few times. The chain is built from TRBV6-5 and TRBJ2-7; 10 nucleotides agree with TRBD2. Looked up from germline, CDR1 is MNHEY and CDR2 is SVGAGI. The CDR3 has 13 residues. Losses at the gene ends were 6 bases for V and 4 bases for J; bases not matched to a gene: 3. The CDR3 loop reads CASSSGREYEQYF. The CDR3 nucleotides are TGTGCCAGCAGCAGCGGGAGGGAATACGAGCAGTACTTC.

The gene calls are TRBV19 and TRBJ2-2; no clear D. The V and J ends lost 1 base and 1 base respectively, with 4 bases between them. Germline V gene lookup returns CDR1 LNHDA and CDR2 SQIVND (reference sequence). The CDR3 spans 14 residues. The DNA of the CDR3 is TGTGCCAGTAGTATAGGACAGAACACCGGGGAGCTGTTTTTT. Its protein product is CASSIGQNTGELFF. The whole variable domain, filled in from reference TRBV19 and TRBJ2-2, reads DGGITQSPKYLFRKEGQNVTLSCEQNLNHDAMYWYRQDPGQGLRLIYYSQIVNDFQKGDIAEGYSVSREKKESFPLTVTSAQKNPTAFYLCASSIGQNTGELFFGEGSRLTVL.

The CDR3 region has the DNA TGTGCCAGCAGCCCCGGTTATGATGAAGCTTTCTTT. Residues: CASSPGYDEAFF. The chain has TRBV7-9 and TRBJ1-1, with no clear D. Germline V gene sequence: CDR1 SEHNR, CDR2 FQNEAQ (reference sequence). V was cut by 5 bases and J by 7 bases, with 11 bases left in between. The CDR3 is 12 residues long.

The table lists this clone with a count of one. The chain combines TRBV11-3 with TRBJ1-1, with D unclear. The CDR3 totals 17 residues. CDR1 and CDR2 (germline): SGHNT, YENEEA. V was shortened by 3 bases and J by 4 bases, with 21 bases between the two germline ends. CDR3 nucleotide sequence: TGTGCCAGCAGCTTCGGTGGGCTCCTGGGGAGGAGCACTGAAGCTTTCTTT. Translated: CASSFGGLLGRSTEAFF.

The chain uses TRBV28 and TRBJ2-7, with TRBD2 matching 7 bases. This CDR3 is 13 amino acids long. V shed 6 bases and J 3 bases; nucleotides not matched to a gene: 5. Germline V lookup: CDR1 MDHEN, CDR2 SYDVKM. Here the CDR3 reads CASSDSSGYEQYF. The CDR3 DNA reads TGTGCCAGCAGCGATTCTAGCGGCTACGAGCAGTACTTC.

This clone came up a few times. This chain connects TRBV19 to TRBJ2-7, with 12 bases identical to TRBD1. The CDR3 is made up of 17 amino acids. With 0 bases clipped from V and 7 bases from J, the junction kept 10 bases outside the gene matches. The V gene's germline CDR1 is LNHDA and CDR2 SQIVND (reference sequence). Written as DNA, the CDR3 is TGTGCCAGTAGTATAGATGGGACAGGGGGCAGCTTTACGGAGCAGTACTTC. The encoded protein is CASSIDGTGGSFTEQYF.

This clone was observed a handful of times. This chain joins TRBV13 and TRBJ2-7, with D tentatively TRBD2 (5 bases). The CDR3 has 12 residues. Germline CDR1 PRHDT, CDR2 FYEKMQ (reference sequence). The V end lost 6 bases, the J end lost 7 bases, and 13 bases lay between the germline ends. This CDR3 is CASSRMEDEQYF. CDR3 sequence (DNA): TGTGCCAGCAGTCGCATGGAGGATGAGCAGTACTTC. The full variable domain, rest sourced from reference TRBV13 and TRBJ2-7, is AAGVIQSPRHLIKEKRETATLKCYPIPRHDTVYWYQQGPGQDPQFLISFYEKMQSDKGSIPDRFSAQQFSDYHSELNMSSLELGDSALYFCASSRMEDEQYFGPGTRLTVT.

This sequence joins TRBV12-5 and TRBJ1-5; D gene unclear. CDR1 LGHNT and CDR2 FRNRAP come from the germline V gene. The CDR3 is made up of 15 amino acids. The ends were cut back, 3 bases at V and 2 bases at J, with 11 bases in the middle. This chain's CDR3 is CASGFRGLGNQPQHF. CDR3 DNA sequence: TGTGCTAGTGGTTTCCGGGGTTTGGGCAATCAGCCCCAGCATTTT.

The V gene is TRBV29-1, the J gene TRBJ2-1; 8 bases map to TRBD1. J gave up 5 bases and V 0 bases, and 12 bases lay outside the gene matches. The germline CDR1 and CDR2 sequences are SQVTM and ANQGSEA. The CDR3 loop spans 17 amino acids. The DNA for the CDR3 is TGCAGCGTTGAAGATTTTTTTGGACAGGGACGGCACAATGAGCAGTTCTTC. Its protein is CSVEDFFGQGRHNEQFF.

This sequence joins TRBV5-1 and TRBJ2-1; D is undetermined. The CDR3 totals 14 residues. V gave up 1 base and J gave up 8 bases, with 13 bases separating them. Germline V lookup: CDR1 SGHRS, CDR2 YFSETQ. CDR3 sequence: CASSLSLTQYEQFF. CDR3 sequence (DNA): TGCGCCAGCAGCTTGAGTCTTACACAATATGAGCAGTTCTTC.

The chain recombines TRBV28 with TRBJ2-1, with 9 bases aligning to TRBD2. The length of the CDR3 is 15 residues. The ends lost 5 bases at V and 5 bases at J; junction bases unmatched: 7. The V gene's germline CDR1 is MDHEN and CDR2 SYDVKM. The CDR3 reads CASSGAGGGNNEQFF. The CDR3 nucleotides are TGTGCCAGCAGTGGAGCGGGAGGAGGAAACAATGAGCAGTTCTTC.

The rearrangement links TRBV5-1 to TRBJ1-2; 11 nucleotides agree with TRBD1. CDR3 length: 15 amino acids. J was trimmed by 5 bases and V by 2 bases; bases with no gene match: 5. In germline, CDR1 is SGHRS, CDR2 YFSETQ. CDR3 in amino acids: CASSFRTGGNYGYTF. CDR3 sequence (DNA): TGCGCCAGCAGCTTCAGGACAGGGGGCAATTATGGCTACACCTTC.